The rows below give T cell receptor beta chains drawn from one sample of a study of blood T cell repertoires in COVID-19. Libraries were prepared by immunoSEQ multiplex PCR; TCRdb keeps only in-frame clonotypes and omits some of them. The profile covers fewer than 350,000 clones, with 75% to 90% appearing a single time and under 2% taken by the ten largest. Sequenced sample: PBMCs or T cells enriched from blood (not recorded which). The receptors stem from a woman under 40 who had been exposed to COVID-19. Both conserved end residues are part of each CDR3. Each record gives: D gene, clone size, J gene, V gene, CDR3 protein, CDR3 DNA. The D gene is left open where the match is weak. The listing skips clone size in some rows; elsewhere it reads once, few, many or a size class.

d_gene: .
abundance: .
j_gene: TRBJ1-3
v_gene: TRBV7-2
CDR3aa: CASSLGPGGSGNTIYF
CDR3nt: TGTGCCAGCAGCTTAGGGCCCGGGGGATCTGGAAACACCATATATTTT

d_gene: TRBD1
abundance: .
j_gene: TRBJ1-2
v_gene: TRBV18
CDR3aa: CASSPGQGENYGYTF
CDR3nt: TGTGCCAGCTCACCAGGACAGGGGGAGAACTATGGCTACACCTTC

d_gene: .
abundance: few
j_gene: TRBJ1-1
v_gene: TRBV28
CDR3aa: CASSLTGRNTEAFF
CDR3nt: TGTGCCAGCAGTTTGACAGGTAGGAACACTGAAGCTTTCTTT

d_gene: TRBD1
abundance: .
j_gene: TRBJ2-6
v_gene: TRBV28
CDR3aa: CASSPVRGQGANVLTF
CDR3nt: TGTGCCAGCAGCCCCGTCAGGGGGCAAGGGGCCAACGTCCTGACTTTC

d_gene: .
abundance: .
j_gene: TRBJ1-5
v_gene: TRBV28
CDR3aa: CASSQFRGLGNQPQHF
CDR3nt: TGTGCCAGCAGTCAGTTCCGGGGTTTGGGCAATCAGCCCCAGCATTTT

d_gene: .
abundance: .
j_gene: TRBJ1-4
v_gene: TRBV15
CDR3aa: CATSRVPGMREKLFF
CDR3nt: TGTGCCACCAGCAGAGTACCAGGAATGCGTGAAAAACTGTTTTTT

d_gene: .
abundance: .
j_gene: TRBJ1-1
v_gene: TRBV4-2
CDR3aa: CASSPLGRETEAFF
CDR3nt: TGTGCCAGCAGCCCTCTCGGACGGGAGACTGAAGCTTTCTTT

d_gene: .
abundance: once
j_gene: TRBJ2-1
v_gene: TRBV19
CDR3aa: CASIPPMYNEQFF
CDR3nt: TGTGCCAGTATTCCACCTATGTACAATGAGCAGTTCTTC

d_gene: .
abundance: once
j_gene: TRBJ2-3
v_gene: TRBV12-3/TRBV12-4
CDR3aa: CASSSQRTDTQYF
CDR3nt: TGTGCCAGCAGTTCGCAGAGGACAGATACGCAGTATTTT

d_gene: TRBD1
abundance: .
j_gene: TRBJ1-2
v_gene: TRBV23-1
CDR3aa: CASSQRDRIYGYTF
CDR3nt: TGCGCCAGCAGTCAAAGGGACAGGATCTATGGCTACACCTTC

d_gene: .
abundance: once
j_gene: TRBJ1-3
v_gene: TRBV10-3
CDR3aa: CAIRASEAGNTIYF
CDR3nt: TGTGCCATCAGAGCCAGTGAGGCTGGAAACACCATATATTTT

d_gene: TRBD2
abundance: .
j_gene: TRBJ2-7
v_gene: TRBV2
CDR3aa: CASRTSAYEQYF
CDR3nt: TGTGCCAGCAGGACTAGCGCCTACGAGCAGTACTTC

d_gene: .
abundance: .
j_gene: TRBJ1-2
v_gene: TRBV7-2
CDR3aa: CASSSDSIFGYTF
CDR3nt: TGTGCCAGCAGCTCCGACAGTATATTCGGCTACACCTTC

d_gene: .
abundance: .
j_gene: TRBJ1-2
v_gene: TRBV14
CDR3aa: CASSYRELRGYTF
CDR3nt: TGTGCCAGCAGCTACCGTGAGTTGAGGGGCTACACCTTC

d_gene: .
abundance: .
j_gene: TRBJ1-3
v_gene: TRBV6-5
CDR3aa: CASSYSNPESGNTIYF
CDR3nt: TGTGCCAGCAGTTACTCGAATCCCGAGTCTGGAAACACCATATATTTT

d_gene: .
abundance: .
j_gene: TRBJ2-7
v_gene: TRBV7-8
CDR3aa: CASSLGVRDTLLEQYF
CDR3nt: TGTGCCAGCAGCTTAGGAGTACGGGACACCCTATTAGAGCAGTACTTC

d_gene: .
abundance: few
j_gene: TRBJ1-6
v_gene: TRBV6-1
CDR3aa: CASSEDPGLFSPLHF
CDR3nt: TGTGCCAGCAGTGAAGACCCCGGTCTCTTTTCACCCCTCCACTTT

d_gene: TRBD2
abundance: .
j_gene: TRBJ2-7
v_gene: TRBV5-1
CDR3aa: CASSLFSGGGAYEQYF
CDR3nt: TGCGCCAGCAGCTTATTTTCTGGCGGGGGGGCCTACGAGCAGTACTTC

d_gene: .
abundance: .
j_gene: TRBJ1-2
v_gene: TRBV12-3/TRBV12-4
CDR3aa: CASTRREVGGYTF
CDR3nt: TGTGCCAGCACCCGACGGGAGGTGGGTGGCTACACCTTC

d_gene: TRBD2
abundance: once
j_gene: TRBJ2-1
v_gene: TRBV4-1
CDR3aa: CASSASGGSYNEQFF
CDR3nt: TGCGCCAGCAGCGCTAGCGGGGGTTCGTACAATGAGCAGTTCTTC

d_gene: TRBD1
abundance: .
j_gene: TRBJ1-2
v_gene: TRBV6-5
CDR3aa: CASSSTGTGDGYTF
CDR3nt: TGTGCCAGCAGTTCAACCGGGACAGGGGACGGCTACACCTTC

d_gene: TRBD2
abundance: few
j_gene: TRBJ2-3
v_gene: TRBV7-3
CDR3aa: CASSLRASGVTDTQYF
CDR3nt: TGTGCCAGCAGCCTACGGGCTAGCGGCGTCACAGATACGCAGTATTTT

d_gene: TRBD2
abundance: .
j_gene: TRBJ2-2
v_gene: TRBV28
CDR3aa: CAILTSGGNTGELFF
CDR3nt: TGTGCCATCCTGACTAGCGGGGGGAACACCGGGGAGCTGTTTTTT

d_gene: TRBD2
abundance: .
j_gene: TRBJ2-5
v_gene: TRBV7-9
CDR3aa: CASRQGLASTEYQETQYF
CDR3nt: TGTGCCAGCAGGCAGGGACTAGCGTCCACCGAGTACCAAGAGACCCAGTACTTC

d_gene: TRBD2
abundance: .
j_gene: TRBJ2-1
v_gene: TRBV7-6
CDR3aa: CASSFREGAYNEQFF
CDR3nt: TGTGCCAGCAGCTTTCGGGAGGGCGCGTACAATGAGCAGTTCTTC

d_gene: .
abundance: .
j_gene: TRBJ1-4
v_gene: TRBV5-6
CDR3aa: CASNRQADEKLFF
CDR3nt: TGTGCCAGCAACCGACAGGCAGATGAAAAACTGTTTTTT

d_gene: .
abundance: .
j_gene: TRBJ1-1
v_gene: TRBV7-9
CDR3aa: CASSLRVNKNTEAFF
CDR3nt: TGTGCCAGCAGCTTACGGGTCAATAAAAACACTGAAGCTTTCTTT

d_gene: .
abundance: .
j_gene: TRBJ1-3
v_gene: TRBV7-2
CDR3aa: CASSLSYHKSSGNTIYF
CDR3nt: TGTGCCAGCAGCTTATCCTACCATAAAAGCTCTGGAAACACCATATATTTT

d_gene: .
abundance: few
j_gene: TRBJ2-7
v_gene: TRBV12-5
CDR3aa: CASGWDTTYEQYF
CDR3nt: TGTGCTAGTGGATGGGACACGACCTACGAGCAGTACTTC

d_gene: TRBD2
abundance: once
j_gene: TRBJ2-5
v_gene: TRBV7-6
CDR3aa: CASSSRAGEETQYF
CDR3nt: TGTGCCAGCAGCTCCAGGGCGGGGGAGGAGACCCAGTACTTC

d_gene: TRBD1
abundance: .
j_gene: TRBJ1-5
v_gene: TRBV4-2
CDR3aa: CASSQRQGSNQPQHF
CDR3nt: TGTGCCAGCAGCCAACGACAGGGGTCGAATCAGCCCCAGCATTTT

d_gene: TRBD2
abundance: .
j_gene: TRBJ2-7
v_gene: TRBV30
CDR3aa: CAYSGTSYEQYF
CDR3nt: TGTGCCTATAGCGGGACCTCCTACGAGCAGTACTTC

d_gene: TRBD1
abundance: .
j_gene: TRBJ1-1
v_gene: TRBV27
CDR3aa: CASSAPGQGREAFF
CDR3nt: TGTGCCAGCAGTGCACCCGGACAGGGCCGTGAAGCTTTCTTT

d_gene: TRBD1
abundance: .
j_gene: TRBJ2-6
v_gene: TRBV4-1
CDR3aa: CASSPGQGARSGANVLTF
CDR3nt: TGCGCCAGCAGCCCGGGGCAGGGGGCCCGCTCTGGGGCCAACGTCCTGACTTTC

d_gene: .
abundance: .
j_gene: TRBJ2-3
v_gene: TRBV5-6
CDR3aa: CASILGVRGGTDTQYF
CDR3nt: TGTGCCAGCATCCTGGGTGTCAGGGGGGGCACAGATACGCAGTATTTT

d_gene: .
abundance: .
j_gene: TRBJ1-1
v_gene: TRBV19
CDR3aa: CASSPQTEGNTEAFF
CDR3nt: TGTGCCAGTAGTCCTCAGACAGAAGGTAACACTGAAGCTTTCTTT

d_gene: .
abundance: .
j_gene: TRBJ2-5
v_gene: TRBV12-5
CDR3aa: CASGPGLQETQYF
CDR3nt: TGTGCTAGTGGTCCTGGACTTCAAGAGACCCAGTACTTC

d_gene: .
abundance: .
j_gene: TRBJ1-2
v_gene: TRBV4-3
CDR3aa: CASSQDRLYGYTF
CDR3nt: TGCGCCAGCAGCCAAGATCGACTCTATGGCTACACCTTC

d_gene: .
abundance: once
j_gene: TRBJ1-3
v_gene: TRBV7-9
CDR3aa: CASSTPWGGNTIYF
CDR3nt: TGTGCCAGCAGTACCCCTTGGGGCGGAAACACCATATATTTT

d_gene: TRBD1
abundance: once
j_gene: TRBJ1-1
v_gene: TRBV6-4
CDR3aa: CASSDGQGATEAFF
CDR3nt: TGTGCCAGCAGTGACGGACAGGGGGCGACTGAAGCTTTCTTT

d_gene: TRBD1
abundance: .
j_gene: TRBJ1-4
v_gene: TRBV5-1
CDR3aa: CATGTGKKWGGEKLFF
CDR3nt: TGCGCCACCGGGACAGGTAAGAAGTGGGGAGGGGAAAAACTGTTTTTT

d_gene: .
abundance: .
j_gene: TRBJ1-1
v_gene: TRBV28
CDR3aa: CASSFDSSITEAFF
CDR3nt: TGTGCCAGCAGTTTCGACAGTTCCATCACTGAAGCTTTCTTT

d_gene: .
abundance: once
j_gene: TRBJ1-1
v_gene: TRBV18
CDR3aa: CASSQGRLEAFF
CDR3nt: TGTGCCAGCTCCCAGGGCCGTCTTGAAGCTTTCTTT

d_gene: .
abundance: .
j_gene: TRBJ1-4
v_gene: TRBV18
CDR3aa: CASSPETATNEKLFF
CDR3nt: TGTGCCAGCTCCCCGGAGACGGCAACTAATGAAAAACTGTTTTTT

d_gene: .
abundance: .
j_gene: TRBJ1-2
v_gene: TRBV30
CDR3aa: CAWRQGRGYTF
CDR3nt: TGTGCCTGGAGACAGGGACGTGGCTACACCTTC

d_gene: TRBD2
abundance: .
j_gene: TRBJ2-6
v_gene: TRBV6-1
CDR3aa: CASSVRAGYSGANVLTF
CDR3nt: TGTGCCAGCAGTGTAAGAGCGGGGTACTCTGGGGCCAACGTCCTGACTTTC

d_gene: .
abundance: .
j_gene: TRBJ2-2
v_gene: TRBV4-1
CDR3aa: CASSLYQPRVSTGELFF
CDR3nt: TGCGCCAGCAGCCTTTACCAACCCAGGGTTTCCACCGGGGAGCTGTTTTTT